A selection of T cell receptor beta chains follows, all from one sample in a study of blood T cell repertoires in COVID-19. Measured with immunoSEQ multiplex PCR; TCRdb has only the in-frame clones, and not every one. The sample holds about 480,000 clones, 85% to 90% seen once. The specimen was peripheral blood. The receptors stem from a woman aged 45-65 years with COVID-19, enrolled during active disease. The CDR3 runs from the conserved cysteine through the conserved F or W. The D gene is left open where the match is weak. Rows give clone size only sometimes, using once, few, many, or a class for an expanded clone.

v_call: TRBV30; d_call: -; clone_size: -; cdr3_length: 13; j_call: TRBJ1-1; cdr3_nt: TGTGCCTGGGCTAGGGGGGGCCGGACTGAAGCTTTCTTT; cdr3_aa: CAWARGGRTEAFF
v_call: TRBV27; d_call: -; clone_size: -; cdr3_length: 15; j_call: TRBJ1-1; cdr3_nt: TGTGCCAGCAGTTTATCGAGAGGAGGTGCCACTGAAGCTTTCTTT; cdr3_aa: CASSLSRGGATEAFF
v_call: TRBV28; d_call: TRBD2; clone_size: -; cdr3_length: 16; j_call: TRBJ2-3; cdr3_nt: TGTGCCAGCAGTTCCCGGGGGAGCGGGGGCACAGATACGCAGTATTTT; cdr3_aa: CASSSRGSGGTDTQYF
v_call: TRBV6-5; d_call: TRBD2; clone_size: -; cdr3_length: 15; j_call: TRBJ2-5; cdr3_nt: TGTGCCAGCAGAGGACTAGCGGGGACCCAAGAGACCCAGTACTTC; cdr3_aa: CASRGLAGTQETQYF
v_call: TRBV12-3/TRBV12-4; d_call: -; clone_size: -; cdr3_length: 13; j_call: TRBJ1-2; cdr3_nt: TGTGCCAGCAGTTACCCAGGATTCTATGGCTACACCTTC; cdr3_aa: CASSYPGFYGYTF
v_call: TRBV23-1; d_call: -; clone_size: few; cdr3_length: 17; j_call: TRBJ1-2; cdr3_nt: TGCGCCAGCAGTCAATCTCCTTCGCGGTGGCGGAACTATGGCTACACCTTC; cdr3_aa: CASSQSPSRWRNYGYTF
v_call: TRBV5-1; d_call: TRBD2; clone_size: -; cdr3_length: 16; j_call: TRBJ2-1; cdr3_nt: TGCGCCAGCAGCTCCGGACTAGCCTCCTACTACAATGAGCAGTTCTTC; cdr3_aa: CASSSGLASYYNEQFF
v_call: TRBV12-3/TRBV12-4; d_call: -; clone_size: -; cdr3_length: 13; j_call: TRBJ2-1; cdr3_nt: TGTGCCAGCAGCTTAACAGGGTTTGGGGAGCAGTTCTTC; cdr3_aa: CASSLTGFGEQFF
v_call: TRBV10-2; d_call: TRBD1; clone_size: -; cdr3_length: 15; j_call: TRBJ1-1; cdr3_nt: TGCGCCAGCAGTGTATCAGGACAGGGGGACACTGAAGCTTTCTTT; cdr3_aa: CASSVSGQGDTEAFF
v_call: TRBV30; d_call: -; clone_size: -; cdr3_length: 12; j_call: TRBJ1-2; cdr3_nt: TGTGCCTGGAACCAGGGTATCGGCGGCTACACCTTC; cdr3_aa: CAWNQGIGGYTF
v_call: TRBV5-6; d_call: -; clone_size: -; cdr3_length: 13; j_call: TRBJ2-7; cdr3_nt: TGTGCCAGCAGCTACGGCGGCGGGTACGAGCAGTACTTC; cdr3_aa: CASSYGGGYEQYF
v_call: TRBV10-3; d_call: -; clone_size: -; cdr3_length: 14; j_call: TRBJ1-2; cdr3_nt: TGTGCCATCAGTGAGACCGAGGGCGGCTATGGCTACACCTTC; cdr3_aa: CAISETEGGYGYTF
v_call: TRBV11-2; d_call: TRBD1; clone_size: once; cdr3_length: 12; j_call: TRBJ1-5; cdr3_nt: TGTGCCAGCAGCGACAGGGTACAGCCCCAGCATTTT; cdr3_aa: CASSDRVQPQHF
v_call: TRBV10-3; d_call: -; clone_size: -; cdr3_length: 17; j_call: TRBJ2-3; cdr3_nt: TGTGCCATCCGGGCCGATCATCCCCGGTGGAGGACAGATACGCAGTATTTT; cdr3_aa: CAIRADHPRWRTDTQYF
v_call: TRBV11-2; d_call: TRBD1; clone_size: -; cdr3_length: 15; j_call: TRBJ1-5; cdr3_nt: TGTGCCAGCAGCTTAGGGGGACAGGGAGACCAGCCCCAGCATTTT; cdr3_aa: CASSLGGQGDQPQHF
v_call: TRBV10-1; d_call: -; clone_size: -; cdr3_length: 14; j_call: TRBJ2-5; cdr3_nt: TGCGCCAGCAGTGAGTCCAAGGGGAAAGAGACCCAGTACTTC; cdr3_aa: CASSESKGKETQYF
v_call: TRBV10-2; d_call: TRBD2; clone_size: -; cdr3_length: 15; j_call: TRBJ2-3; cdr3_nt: TGCGCCAGCAGGACTAGCGGGGTGAGCCCAGATACGCAGTATTTT; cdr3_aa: CASRTSGVSPDTQYF
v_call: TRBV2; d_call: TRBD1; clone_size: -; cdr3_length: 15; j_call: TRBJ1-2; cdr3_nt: TGTGCCAGCAGGGGGGGGACAGGGGAATACTATGGCTACACCTTC; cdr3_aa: CASRGGTGEYYGYTF
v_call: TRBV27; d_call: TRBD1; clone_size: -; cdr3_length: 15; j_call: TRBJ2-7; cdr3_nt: TGTGCCAGCAGTTTTCGGGACAGGGGGCAGTACGAGCAGTACTTC; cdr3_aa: CASSFRDRGQYEQYF